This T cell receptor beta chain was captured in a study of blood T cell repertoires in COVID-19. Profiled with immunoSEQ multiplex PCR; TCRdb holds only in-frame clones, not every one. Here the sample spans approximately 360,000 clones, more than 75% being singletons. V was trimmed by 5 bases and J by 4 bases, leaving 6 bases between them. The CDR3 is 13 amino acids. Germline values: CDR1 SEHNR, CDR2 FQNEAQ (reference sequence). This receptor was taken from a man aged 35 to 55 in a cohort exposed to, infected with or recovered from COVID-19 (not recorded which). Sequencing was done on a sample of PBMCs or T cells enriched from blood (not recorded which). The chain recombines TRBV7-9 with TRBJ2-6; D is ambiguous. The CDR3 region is CASSPQGANVLTF. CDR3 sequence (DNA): TGTGCCAGCAGCCCCCAGGGGGCCAACGTCCTGACTTTC.